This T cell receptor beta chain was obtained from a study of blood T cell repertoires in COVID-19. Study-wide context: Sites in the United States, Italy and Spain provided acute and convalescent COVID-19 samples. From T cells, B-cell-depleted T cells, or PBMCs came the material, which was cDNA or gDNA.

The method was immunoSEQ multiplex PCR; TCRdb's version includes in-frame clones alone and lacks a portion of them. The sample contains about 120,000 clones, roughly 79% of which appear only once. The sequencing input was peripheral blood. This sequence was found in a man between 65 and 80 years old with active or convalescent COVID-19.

CDR3 coding DNA: TGTGCCAGCAGCTTAGGTTCTCGGGGGACAGCTTTCCACTACGAGCAGTACTTC. It yields the protein CASSLGSRGTAFHYEQYF. V gene TRBV7-2 combines with J gene TRBJ2-7; possible D gene TRBD1, 7 bases. Trimming cost V 1 base and J 3 bases, with 22 bases left between them. The germline CDR1 and CDR2 sequences are SGHTA and FQGNSA. The CDR3 has 18 residues. Full variable domain (remainder filled in from reference TRBV7-2 and TRBJ2-7): GAGVSQSPSNKVTEKGKDVELRCDPISGHTALYWYRQSLGQGLEFLIYFQGNSAPDKSGLPSDRFSAERTGGSVSTLTIQRTQQEDSAVYLCASSLGSRGTAFHYEQYFGPGTRLTVT.